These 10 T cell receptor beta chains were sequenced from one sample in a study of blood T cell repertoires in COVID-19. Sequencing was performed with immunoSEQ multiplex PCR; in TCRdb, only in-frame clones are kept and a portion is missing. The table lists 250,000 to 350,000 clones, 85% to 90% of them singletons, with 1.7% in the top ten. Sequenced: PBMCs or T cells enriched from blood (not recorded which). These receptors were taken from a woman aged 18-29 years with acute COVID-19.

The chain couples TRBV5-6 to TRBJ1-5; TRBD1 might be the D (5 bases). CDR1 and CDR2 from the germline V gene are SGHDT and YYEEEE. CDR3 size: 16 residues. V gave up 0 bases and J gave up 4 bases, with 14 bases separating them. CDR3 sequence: CASSLEGTGRNQPQHF. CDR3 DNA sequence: TGTGCCAGCAGCTTGGAGGGGACGGGGAGGAATCAGCCCCAGCATTTT.

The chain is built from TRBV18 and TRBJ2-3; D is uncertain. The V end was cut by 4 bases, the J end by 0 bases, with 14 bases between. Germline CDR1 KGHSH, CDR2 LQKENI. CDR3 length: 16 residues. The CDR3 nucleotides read TGTGCCAGCTCACATTTCCAGGATAGGAGCACAGATACGCAGTATTTT. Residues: CASSHFQDRSTDTQYF. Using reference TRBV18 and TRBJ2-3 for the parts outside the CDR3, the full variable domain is NAGVMQNPRHLVRRRGQEARLRCSPMKGHSHVYWYRQLPEEGLKFMVYLQKENIIDESGMPKERFSAEFPKEGPSILRIQQVVRGDSAAYFCASSHFQDRSTDTQYFGPGTRLTVL.

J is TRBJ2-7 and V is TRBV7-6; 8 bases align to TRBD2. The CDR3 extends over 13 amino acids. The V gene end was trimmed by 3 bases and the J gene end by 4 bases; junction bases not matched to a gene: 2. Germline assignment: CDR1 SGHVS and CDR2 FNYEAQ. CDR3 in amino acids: CASSFGLAYEQYF. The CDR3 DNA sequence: TGTGCCAGCAGCTTCGGACTAGCTTACGAGCAGTACTTC. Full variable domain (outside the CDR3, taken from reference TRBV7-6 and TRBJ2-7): GAGVSQSPRYKVTKRGQDVALRCDPISGHVSLYWYRQALGQGPEFLTYFNYEAQQDKSGLPNDRFSAERPEGSISTLTIQRTEQRDSAMYRCASSFGLAYEQYFGPGTRLTVT.

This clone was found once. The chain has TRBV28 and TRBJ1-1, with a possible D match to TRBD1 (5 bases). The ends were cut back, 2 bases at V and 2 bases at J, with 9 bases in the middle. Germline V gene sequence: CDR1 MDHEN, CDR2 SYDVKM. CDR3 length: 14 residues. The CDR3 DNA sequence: TGTGCCAGCAGTTTAGGGCAGGGTAACACTGAAGCTTTCTTT. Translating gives CASSLGQGNTEAFF.

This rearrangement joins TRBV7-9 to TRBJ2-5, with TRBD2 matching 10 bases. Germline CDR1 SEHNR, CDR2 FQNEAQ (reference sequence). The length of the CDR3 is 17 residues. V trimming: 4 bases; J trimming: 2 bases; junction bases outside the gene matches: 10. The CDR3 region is CASSSTVGTSVQETQYF. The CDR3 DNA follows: TGTGCCAGCAGCTCGACCGTCGGGACTAGCGTACAAGAGACCCAGTACTTC.

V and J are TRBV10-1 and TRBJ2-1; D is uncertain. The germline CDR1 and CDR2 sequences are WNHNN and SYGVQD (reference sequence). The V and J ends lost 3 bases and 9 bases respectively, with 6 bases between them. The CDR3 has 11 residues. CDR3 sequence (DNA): TGCGCCAGCAGTGATACTTTTGAGCAGTTCTTC. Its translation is CASSDTFEQFF.

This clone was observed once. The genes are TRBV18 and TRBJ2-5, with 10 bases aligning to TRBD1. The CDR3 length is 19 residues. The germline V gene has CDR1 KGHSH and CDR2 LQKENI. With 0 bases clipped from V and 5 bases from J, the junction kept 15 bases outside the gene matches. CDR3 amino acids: CASSPPVEDRGWFEETQYF. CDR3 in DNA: TGTGCCAGCTCACCACCTGTAGAGGACAGGGGGTGGTTCGAGGAGACCCAGTACTTC.

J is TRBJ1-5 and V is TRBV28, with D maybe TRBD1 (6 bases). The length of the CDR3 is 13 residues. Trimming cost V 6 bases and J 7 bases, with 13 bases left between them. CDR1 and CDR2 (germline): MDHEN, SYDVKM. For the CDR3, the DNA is TGTGCCAGCAGCCTCAATCAGGGGCAGCCCCAGCATTTT. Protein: CASSLNQGQPQHF.

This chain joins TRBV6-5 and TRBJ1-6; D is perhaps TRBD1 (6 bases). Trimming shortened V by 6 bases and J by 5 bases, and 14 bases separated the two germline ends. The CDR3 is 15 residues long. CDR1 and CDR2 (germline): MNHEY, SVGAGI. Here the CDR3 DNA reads TGTGCCAGCAGCCTTGGACAGACGAATAATTCACCCCTCCACTTT. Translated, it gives CASSLGQTNNSPLHF.

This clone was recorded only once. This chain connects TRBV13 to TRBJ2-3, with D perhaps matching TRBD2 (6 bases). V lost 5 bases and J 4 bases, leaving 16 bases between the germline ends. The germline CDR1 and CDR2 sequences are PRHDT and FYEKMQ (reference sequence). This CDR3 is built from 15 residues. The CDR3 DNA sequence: TGTGCCAGCAGCGGCCGGAGGGCCAGTGCAGATACGCAGTATTTT. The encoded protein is CASSGRRASADTQYF. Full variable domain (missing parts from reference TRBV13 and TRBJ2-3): AAGVIQSPRHLIKEKRETATLKCYPIPRHDTVYWYQQGPGQDPQFLISFYEKMQSDKGSIPDRFSAQQFSDYHSELNMSSLELGDSALYFCASSGRRASADTQYFGPGTRLTVL.